These T cell receptor beta chains were read from a single sample in a study of control samples from healthy donors and cancer patients. TCRdb's copy holds only in-frame clones and misses some; the assay was immunoSEQ multiplex PCR. The sample includes 150,000 to 200,000 clones, roughly 89% seen only once; the top ten take around 13%. Sequencing was performed on blood. Receptors originate from a man aged 30 to 45 in good health. Each CDR3 is given with its conserved first and last residue. The order of the fields is J gene, clone size, V gene, D gene, CDR3 DNA, CDR3 protein. A D gene is named only where the DNA matches it firmly. Some rows have no size entry. The others give once, few or many, or a class for an expanded clone.

J gene: TRBJ1-4
clone size: .
V gene: TRBV28
D gene: TRBD1
CDR3 DNA: TGTGCCAGCAGGGACAGGGTCCTCACTAATGAAAAACTGTTTTTT
CDR3 protein: CASRDRVLTNEKLFF

J gene: TRBJ2-1
clone size: .
V gene: TRBV19
D gene: TRBD1
CDR3 DNA: TGTGCCAGTAGTATGGGACAGTCCTACAATGAGCAGTTCTTC
CDR3 protein: CASSMGQSYNEQFF

J gene: TRBJ2-3
clone size: .
V gene: TRBV19
D gene: TRBD1
CDR3 DNA: TGTGCCAGTAAACCACAGGGGGCGAGCACAGATACGCAGTATTTT
CDR3 protein: CASKPQGASTDTQYF

J gene: TRBJ1-3
clone size: few
V gene: TRBV10-3
D gene: .
CDR3 DNA: TGTGCCATCACGGGGAAGGAGGGGTTCGGAAACACCATATATTTT
CDR3 protein: CAITGKEGFGNTIYF

J gene: TRBJ1-2
clone size: .
V gene: TRBV3-1/TRBV3-2
D gene: .
CDR3 DNA: TGTGCCAGCAGCCAAGATATAGGCCTTAACTATGGCTACACCTTC
CDR3 protein: CASSQDIGLNYGYTF

J gene: TRBJ1-3
clone size: .
V gene: TRBV5-4
D gene: .
CDR3 DNA: TGTGCCAGCAGCCGGGACAATCAAAACACCATATATTTT
CDR3 protein: CASSRDNQNTIYF

J gene: TRBJ2-1
clone size: .
V gene: TRBV18
D gene: .
CDR3 DNA: TGTGCCAGCTCAACTTCAGGGGAGCAGTTCTTC
CDR3 protein: CASSTSGEQFF

J gene: TRBJ1-1
clone size: .
V gene: TRBV10-3
D gene: TRBD1
CDR3 DNA: TGTGCCATCAGTGAGGGGACAGGGAGGTCAATCTCCCCTGAAGCTTTCTTT
CDR3 protein: CAISEGTGRSISPEAFF

J gene: TRBJ1-5
clone size: .
V gene: TRBV7-2
D gene: TRBD1
CDR3 DNA: TGTGCCAGCAGCTTAGTCTCCCAGACAGGGCTTAGCAATCAGCCCCAGCATTTT
CDR3 protein: CASSLVSQTGLSNQPQHF

J gene: TRBJ1-2
clone size: .
V gene: TRBV25-1
D gene: .
CDR3 DNA: TGTGCCAGCAGTCGGGACTCTTATCTTGGCTACACCTTC
CDR3 protein: CASSRDSYLGYTF

J gene: TRBJ1-2
clone size: .
V gene: TRBV27
D gene: TRBD1
CDR3 DNA: TGTGCCAGCAGTCCTTTAGCGACAGGGTGGAGTGGCTACACCTTC
CDR3 protein: CASSPLATGWSGYTF

J gene: TRBJ1-2
clone size: once
V gene: TRBV7-9
D gene: .
CDR3 DNA: TGTGCCAGCGCGGGGAACTATGGCTACACCTTC
CDR3 protein: CASAGNYGYTF

J gene: TRBJ1-2
clone size: .
V gene: TRBV6-5
D gene: .
CDR3 DNA: TGTGCCAGCAGTCTGGTTAGGGGAAGGTTAAGCTACACCTTC
CDR3 protein: CASSLVRGRLSYTF

J gene: TRBJ2-7
clone size: .
V gene: TRBV30
D gene: TRBD2
CDR3 DNA: TGTGCCTGGAGTGATGGGACTAGCGGGAGTGGGGCCCCCTACGAGCAGTACTTC
CDR3 protein: CAWSDGTSGSGAPYEQYF

J gene: TRBJ1-5
clone size: .
V gene: TRBV4-2
D gene: .
CDR3 DNA: TGTGCCAGCGCTGCCAATCGATATAGCAATCAGCCCCAGCATTTT
CDR3 protein: CASAANRYSNQPQHF

J gene: TRBJ1-3
clone size: .
V gene: TRBV6-6
D gene: .
CDR3 DNA: TGTGCCAGCAGTTACTCGATTGGAAACACCATATATTTT
CDR3 protein: CASSYSIGNTIYF

J gene: TRBJ1-2
clone size: .
V gene: TRBV20-1
D gene: .
CDR3 DNA: TGCAGTGCGCCAGGGACGGGCTACACCTTC
CDR3 protein: CSAPGTGYTF

J gene: TRBJ1-5
clone size: .
V gene: TRBV3-1/TRBV3-2
D gene: .
CDR3 DNA: TGTGCCAGCAGCCAAAACCGCAATCAGCCCCAGCATTTT
CDR3 protein: CASSQNRNQPQHF

J gene: TRBJ2-7
clone size: .
V gene: TRBV11-3
D gene: TRBD1
CDR3 DNA: TGTGCCAGCAGCACAATAACCGGACAGGGGGCGCGGGTATCCTACGAGCAGTACTTC
CDR3 protein: CASSTITGQGARVSYEQYF

J gene: TRBJ2-5
clone size: .
V gene: TRBV24-1
D gene: .
CDR3 DNA: TGTGCCACCAGTGACCCACGGGCGGCGTCGGAGACCCAGTACTTC
CDR3 protein: CATSDPRAASETQYF

J gene: TRBJ2-5
clone size: .
V gene: TRBV19
D gene: .
CDR3 DNA: TGTGCCAGTAGTATGCCCCAAGAGACCCAGTACTTC
CDR3 protein: CASSMPQETQYF

J gene: TRBJ1-4
clone size: .
V gene: TRBV4-3
D gene: .
CDR3 DNA: TGCGCCAGCAGCCTAGGAGGAGCAAATGAAAAACTGTTTTTT
CDR3 protein: CASSLGGANEKLFF

J gene: TRBJ2-7
clone size: .
V gene: TRBV11-3
D gene: TRBD1
CDR3 DNA: TGTGCCAGCATTAAATCAGGACACCGGGACAGGGGGGACGAGCAGTACTTC
CDR3 protein: CASIKSGHRDRGDEQYF

J gene: TRBJ2-5
clone size: .
V gene: TRBV25-1
D gene: TRBD2
CDR3 DNA: TGTGCCAGCAAGAACCCGGTAGGCGGGAGGACTGAGACCCAGTACTTC
CDR3 protein: CASKNPVGGRTETQYF

J gene: TRBJ1-1
clone size: .
V gene: TRBV7-3
D gene: .
CDR3 DNA: TGTGCCAGCAGCTCTCGGGGGGGACCCATGAACACTGAAGCTTTCTTT
CDR3 protein: CASSSRGGPMNTEAFF

J gene: TRBJ2-2
clone size: .
V gene: TRBV18
D gene: TRBD1
CDR3 DNA: TGTGCCAGCTCACCACCGAATACTGGACAGGGCACCAAGAACACCGGGGAGCTGTTTTTT
CDR3 protein: CASSPPNTGQGTKNTGELFF

J gene: TRBJ1-6
clone size: .
V gene: TRBV6-6
D gene: TRBD1
CDR3 DNA: TGTGCCAGCAGACCCCCGGGACAGGGACACTCACCCCTCCACTTT
CDR3 protein: CASRPPGQGHSPLHF

J gene: TRBJ2-2
clone size: .
V gene: TRBV11-3
D gene: .
CDR3 DNA: TGTGCCAGCAGCAGAGGACACCTGAACACCGGGGAGCTGTTTTTT
CDR3 protein: CASSRGHLNTGELFF

J gene: TRBJ1-2
clone size: .
V gene: TRBV2
D gene: .
CDR3 DNA: TGTGCCACCTCGGGGGGAGGGGGAGCCAGTGGCTACACCTTC
CDR3 protein: CATSGGGGASGYTF

J gene: TRBJ1-1
clone size: .
V gene: TRBV7-6
D gene: TRBD1
CDR3 DNA: TGTGCCAGCAGCCCCGGGACAGGGGGACTCACTGAAGCTTTCTTT
CDR3 protein: CASSPGTGGLTEAFF

J gene: TRBJ1-1
clone size: .
V gene: TRBV9
D gene: .
CDR3 DNA: TGTGCCAGCAGCGTAGGAACAGGCGACACGGTGAACACTGAAGCTTTCTTT
CDR3 protein: CASSVGTGDTVNTEAFF

J gene: TRBJ1-1
clone size: few
V gene: TRBV6-2/TRBV6-3
D gene: .
CDR3 DNA: TGTGCCAGCAGTTATCCGGCTTCCGGGGAGACTGAAGCTTTCTTT
CDR3 protein: CASSYPASGETEAFF

J gene: TRBJ2-1
clone size: .
V gene: TRBV11-2
D gene: TRBD2
CDR3 DNA: TGTGCCAGCAGCAACAGCGGGGGGGCTGGGAATGAGCAGTTCTTC
CDR3 protein: CASSNSGGAGNEQFF

J gene: TRBJ1-4
clone size: .
V gene: TRBV27
D gene: .
CDR3 DNA: TGTGCCAGCACCGCGGGGCGGAATGAAAAACTGTTTTTT
CDR3 protein: CASTAGRNEKLFF

J gene: TRBJ2-7
clone size: .
V gene: TRBV7-9
D gene: .
CDR3 DNA: TGTGCCAGCGGGGACATATCCTACGAGCAGTACTTC
CDR3 protein: CASGDISYEQYF

J gene: TRBJ2-1
clone size: .
V gene: TRBV28
D gene: TRBD2
CDR3 DNA: TGTGCCAGCAGTTCGTCTACTAGCGGGAGGTCGTACAATGAGCAGTTCTTC
CDR3 protein: CASSSSTSGRSYNEQFF

J gene: TRBJ1-6
clone size: .
V gene: TRBV7-6
D gene: TRBD1
CDR3 DNA: TGTGCCAGCAGCTTAACCCCTAGACAGGGGGCTAATTCACCCCTCCACTTT
CDR3 protein: CASSLTPRQGANSPLHF

J gene: TRBJ2-1
clone size: .
V gene: TRBV5-1
D gene: .
CDR3 DNA: TGCGCCAGCAGCTTAGTGAGCGGGCTGTACAATGAGCAGTTCTTC
CDR3 protein: CASSLVSGLYNEQFF

J gene: TRBJ1-1
clone size: .
V gene: TRBV9
D gene: .
CDR3 DNA: TGTGCCAGCAGCGTCACAGGGAACACTGAAGCTTTCTTT
CDR3 protein: CASSVTGNTEAFF

J gene: TRBJ2-3
clone size: .
V gene: TRBV9
D gene: .
CDR3 DNA: TGTGCCAGCAGCCCAGGGAGTCCGATGGCAACAGATACGCAGTATTTT
CDR3 protein: CASSPGSPMATDTQYF

J gene: TRBJ2-7
clone size: .
V gene: TRBV19
D gene: .
CDR3 DNA: TGTGCCAGTAGTATTAAGGGGGGGCCCTACGAGCAGTACTTC
CDR3 protein: CASSIKGGPYEQYF